These 20 T cell receptor beta chains were sequenced from one sample in a study of cytomegalovirus exposure and HLA in healthy donors. A multiplex PCR was run with 60 Vbeta primers and 13 Jbeta primers. Libraries were prepared by immunoSEQ multiplex PCR; TCRdb keeps only in-frame clonotypes and omits some of them. The sample holds around 70,000 clones; 60% to 80% are singletons and the top ten take around 3%. Sequences were obtained from PBMCs. The receptors were sampled from a man aged 25 to 40 in good health and CMV-seronegative.

This sequence joins TRBV6-5 and TRBJ2-7, with a possible D match to TRBD1 (5 bases). The CDR3 spans 12 residues. V was clipped by 6 bases and J by 2 bases, with 8 bases between them. The V gene's germline CDR1 is MNHEY and CDR2 SVGAGI. CDR3 residues: CASRPTAYEQYF. The CDR3 DNA reads as TGTGCCAGCAGACCGACAGCCTACGAGCAGTACTTC.

The CDR3 sequence is CASSLPGWDEQYF. For the CDR3, the DNA is TGTGCCAGCAGCTTGCCAGGGTGGGACGAGCAGTACTTC. This chain joins TRBV7-9 and TRBJ2-7, with D tentatively TRBD1 (5 bases). This CDR3 spans 13 amino acids. Trimming took off 3 bases at V and 5 bases at J, with 11 bases between the two ends. CDR1 is SEHNR, CDR2 FQNEAQ, per germline (reference sequence). Together with reference TRBV7-9 and TRBJ2-7, the CDR3 gives the full variable domain: DTGVSQNPRHKITKRGQNVTFRCDPISEHNRLYWYRQTLGQGPEFLTYFQNEAQLEKSRLLSDRFSAERPKGSFSTLEIQRTEQGDSAMYLCASSLPGWDEQYFGPGTRLTVT.

This clone was detected a few times. This sequence joins TRBV6-1 and TRBJ2-1; no reliable D call. Germline V gene sequence: CDR1 MNHNS, CDR2 SASEGT. There are 12 residues in the CDR3. V lost 7 bases and J 5 bases, leaving 9 bases between the germline ends. The CDR3: CASNRGDNEQFF. The DNA of the CDR3 is TGTGCCAGCAATCGCGGTGACAATGAGCAGTTCTTC.

The J gene is TRBJ1-5, the V gene TRBV27; D possibly corresponds to TRBD1 (5 bases). The V gene lost 2 bases and the J gene lost 7 bases, with 9 bases spanning the gap. Per germline, CDR1 MNHEY and CDR2 SMNVEV (reference sequence). The CDR3 is made up of 13 amino acids. In DNA, the CDR3 is TGTGCCAGCAGTTTAACGGGGGTGCAGCCCCAGCATTTT. It yields the protein CASSLTGVQPQHF.

The V gene is TRBV5-6, the J gene TRBJ2-7, with D maybe TRBD1 (7 bases). Deletions cut 6 bases from V and 3 bases from J, with 16 bases between. This CDR3 has 14 residues. Germline values: CDR1 SGHDT, CDR2 YYEEEE. CDR3 nucleotide sequence: TGTGCCAGCACTCGCGGGACAGAGAGCTACGAGCAGTACTTC. The encoded protein is CASTRGTESYEQYF.

This clone was observed a handful of times. J is TRBJ2-6 and V is TRBV10-3, with 8 bases identical to TRBD1. V lost 3 bases and J lost 0; bases outside the gene matches: 4. Germline V lookup: CDR1 ENHRY, CDR2 SYGVKD. The CDR3 is 17 residues long. CDR3 in amino acids: CAISDSGQASGANVLTF. The CDR3 nucleotides are TGTGCCATCAGTGATTCGGGACAGGCCTCTGGGGCCAACGTCCTGACTTTC.

This clone has only one observation. The V call is TRBV27, the J call TRBJ1-1, with D possibly TRBD1 on 5 matching bases. V lost 7 bases to trimming and J lost 6 bases, with 15 bases between them. The CDR3 runs to 13 residues. The germline V gene encodes CDR1 MNHEY and CDR2 SMNVEV (reference sequence). The chain's CDR3 is CASIKSGLPEAFF. The DNA of the CDR3 is TGTGCCAGCATCAAATCAGGGCTTCCTGAAGCTTTCTTT.

This chain connects TRBV30 to TRBJ1-3; D unclear. Germline V gives CDR1 GTSNPN, CDR2 SVGIG (reference sequence). The CDR3 has 16 residues. V dropped 0 bases and J dropped 0 bases, with 12 bases sitting between them. CDR3 sequence reads: CAWSVLAGFSGNTIYF. CDR3 coding DNA: TGTGCCTGGAGTGTACTCGCCGGGTTCTCTGGAAACACCATATATTTT.

V gene TRBV30 combines with J gene TRBJ1-6, with D tentatively TRBD1 (5 bases). CDR1 GTSNPN and CDR2 SVGIG come from the germline V gene (reference sequence). V lost 1 base and J 10 bases, leaving 11 bases between the germline ends. The CDR3 is 13 residues long. CDR3 DNA sequence: TGTGCCTGGAGTGGAGCGACAGAATCACCCCTCCACTTT. This encodes CAWSGATESPLHF.

The rearrangement joins TRBV27 to TRBJ2-7, with 8 bases aligning to TRBD1. Germline V gives CDR1 MNHEY, CDR2 SMNVEV (reference sequence). The CDR3 extends over 13 amino acids. The V gene end was trimmed by 6 bases and the J gene end by 6 bases; junction bases not matched to a gene: 7. The CDR3 DNA follows: TGTGCCAGCAGACCAAGGACAGGGTTCGAGCAGTACTTC. Protein product: CASRPRTGFEQYF.

This clone has more than one count but fewer than ten. The V gene is TRBV6-1, the J gene TRBJ1-6; 7 bases align to TRBD1. V was clipped by 6 bases and J by 7 bases; unmatched bases: 12. This CDR3 has 16 residues. The germline CDR1 and CDR2 sequences are MNHNS and SASEGT. The CDR3 is CASRETGARSNSPLHF. For the CDR3, the DNA is TGTGCCAGCAGAGAAACAGGGGCCCGTTCGAATTCACCCCTCCACTTT.

The genes are TRBV5-6 and TRBJ1-1, with D hard to call. The CDR3 has 14 amino acids. CDR1 is SGHDT, CDR2 YYEEEE, per germline. Trimming removed 1 base from V and 7 bases from J, with 14 bases in between. For the CDR3, the DNA is TGTGCCAGCAGCTTGTTTTCCCCCGAGGGTGAAGCTTTCTTT. Translating gives CASSLFSPEGEAFF. The full variable domain, in which reference TRBV5-6 and TRBJ1-1 provide the parts outside the CDR3, is DAGVTQSPTHLIKTRGQQVTLRCSPKSGHDTVSWYQQALGQGPQFIFQYYEEEERQRGNFPDRFSGHQFPNYSSELNVNALLLGDSALYLCASSLFSPEGEAFFGQGTRLTVV.

This chain joins TRBV6-1 and TRBJ2-7; TRBD1 aligns across 7 bases. Germline lookup yields CDR1 MNHNS and CDR2 SASEGT. The CDR3 runs 12 residues. V was pared by 6 bases and J by 6 bases, with 5 bases of the junction left unmatched. CDR3 sequence (DNA): TGTGCCAGCAGGGGGGACAGTCCCGAGCAGTACTTC. It yields the protein CASRGDSPEQYF.

The V and J genes are TRBV29-1 and TRBJ2-6, with a possible D match to TRBD1 (6 bases). The CDR3 is made up of 19 amino acids. Germline CDR1 SQVTM, CDR2 ANQGSEA. Trimming shortened V by 1 base and J by 0 bases, and 19 bases separated the two germline ends. As DNA, the CDR3 is TGCAGCGTTGAAGGTGGTTTAGGAACAGGGAGCTCTGGGGCCAACGTCCTGACTTTC. Encoded protein: CSVEGGLGTGSSGANVLTF.

The rearrangement joins TRBV9 to TRBJ1-1; D may be TRBD1 (6 bases). Germline CDR1 and CDR2: SGDLS and YYNGEE. V dropped 10 bases and J dropped 1 base, with 14 bases sitting between them. The length of the CDR3 is 13 residues. CDR3 in DNA: TGTGCCTCGACGGGACACTCGAACACTGAAGCTTTCTTT. Its translation is CASTGHSNTEAFF. Supplemented by reference TRBV9 and TRBJ1-1, the full variable domain reads DSGVTQTPKHLITATGQRVTLRCSPRSGDLSVYWYQQSLDQGLQFLIQYYNGEERAKGNILERFSAQQFPDLHSELNLSSLELGDSALYFCASTGHSNTEAFFGQGTRLTVV.

This chain links TRBV13 with TRBJ2-7, with a weak D call TRBD1 (6 bases). The V end lost 1 base, the J end lost 4 bases, and 14 bases lay between the germline ends. The CDR3 extends over 15 amino acids. Germline V CDR1 and CDR2: PRHDT, FYEKMQ (reference sequence). The CDR3 is CASSLEGGLEYEQYF. CDR3 bases: TGTGCCAGCAGCTTAGAAGGGGGTTTGGAATACGAGCAGTACTTC.

This clone was seen a few times. This sequence joins TRBV7-9 and TRBJ1-2; the match to TRBD1 covers 7 bases. The CDR3 length is 16 residues. The J segment lost 0 bases and the V segment lost 1 base, leaving 5 bases of the junction unmatched. The germline V gene encodes CDR1 SEHNR and CDR2 FQNEAQ (reference sequence). The CDR3 is CASSLVRGQSNYGYTF. For the CDR3, the DNA is TGTGCCAGCAGCTTAGTGCGGGGACAGTCTAACTATGGCTACACCTTC.

The gene calls are TRBV5-6 and TRBJ2-7; possibly TRBD2 for D (6 bases). The germline V and J ends were trimmed by 3 bases and 4 bases, with 17 bases remaining between them. There are 15 residues in the CDR3. CDR1 is SGHDT and CDR2 is YYEEEE in the germline V gene. CDR3 nucleotide sequence: TGTGCCAGCAGCTCCGGGACTCCTTCTGGGTACGAGCAGTACTTC. It codes for CASSSGTPSGYEQYF. Variable domain in full (rest from reference TRBV5-6 and TRBJ2-7): DAGVTQSPTHLIKTRGQQVTLRCSPKSGHDTVSWYQQALGQGPQFIFQYYEEEERQRGNFPDRFSGHQFPNYSSELNVNALLLGDSALYLCASSSGTPSGYEQYFGPGTRLTVT.

In this sample, this clone turned up a few times. This chain links TRBV6-5 with TRBJ2-6; weak D call: TRBD2 (6 bases). Trimming took 0 bases from V and 5 from J, leaving 8 bases between them. The CDR3 runs 15 residues. Looked up from germline, CDR1 is MNHEY and CDR2 is SVGAGI. DNA of the CDR3: TGTGCCAGCAGTTACTCTGGACTAAGGGCCAACGTCCTGACTTTC. It translates to CASSYSGLRANVLTF.

The chain recombines TRBV30 with TRBJ1-2; 10 bases are a match to TRBD1. V lost 8 bases to trimming and J lost 7 bases; unmatched junction nucleotides: 13. This CDR3 spans 14 amino acids. Germline CDR1 and CDR2: GTSNPN and SVGIG (reference sequence). This CDR3 is CAGSGDRGQRGYTF. The CDR3 bases are TGTGCCGGTAGTGGGGACAGGGGACAGCGTGGCTACACCTTC.